This section outlines one T cell receptor (beta chain) sequence together with its context. Its specificity is not known. The data stem from a study of cytomegalovirus exposure and HLA in healthy donors. The study's findings and limits: TCR beta chains associated with HLA were, in a later analysis, more clonally expanded than equally common others. Being indistinguishable, some V segments were excluded, TRBV6-2 and TRBV6-3 among them.

CDR1 LNHDA and CDR2 SQIVND come from the germline V gene (reference sequence). The V segment lost 7 bases and the J segment 3 bases; nucleotides outside the gene matches: 6. The CDR3 has 15 residues. Primers: 60 Vbeta forward and 13 Jbeta reverse. This table comes from immunoSEQ multiplex PCR, and its TCRdb copy is limited to in-frame clones, with some not included. The repertoire has around 170,000 clones, roughly 80% of them found once; the top ten carry 3.5% to 4%. At the time of sampling, donors were nominally healthy, though unrecorded immune exposures were likely. The chain is built from TRBV19 and TRBJ1-5, with 10 bases that match TRBD1. The clonotype comes from a man between 50 and 59 years old in good health and CMV-seronegative. Sequencing input: PBMCs. This CDR3 is CASTWTGGPNQPQHF. The CDR3 DNA reads as TGTGCCAGTACTTGGACAGGGGGACCCAATCAGCCCCAGCATTTT.